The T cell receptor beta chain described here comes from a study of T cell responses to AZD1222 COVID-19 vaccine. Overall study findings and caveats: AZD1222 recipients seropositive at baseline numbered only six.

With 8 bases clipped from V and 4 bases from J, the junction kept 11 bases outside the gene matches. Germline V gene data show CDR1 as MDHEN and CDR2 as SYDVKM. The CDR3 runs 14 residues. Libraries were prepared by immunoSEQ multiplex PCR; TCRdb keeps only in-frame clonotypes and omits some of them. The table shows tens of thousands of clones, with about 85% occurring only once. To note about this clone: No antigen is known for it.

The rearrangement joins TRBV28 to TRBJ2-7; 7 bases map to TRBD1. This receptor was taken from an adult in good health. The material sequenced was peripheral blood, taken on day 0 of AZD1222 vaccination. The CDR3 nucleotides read TGTGCCAGCTCAAAATCCGGGGACAGATACGAGCAGTACTTC. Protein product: CASSKSGDRYEQYF.